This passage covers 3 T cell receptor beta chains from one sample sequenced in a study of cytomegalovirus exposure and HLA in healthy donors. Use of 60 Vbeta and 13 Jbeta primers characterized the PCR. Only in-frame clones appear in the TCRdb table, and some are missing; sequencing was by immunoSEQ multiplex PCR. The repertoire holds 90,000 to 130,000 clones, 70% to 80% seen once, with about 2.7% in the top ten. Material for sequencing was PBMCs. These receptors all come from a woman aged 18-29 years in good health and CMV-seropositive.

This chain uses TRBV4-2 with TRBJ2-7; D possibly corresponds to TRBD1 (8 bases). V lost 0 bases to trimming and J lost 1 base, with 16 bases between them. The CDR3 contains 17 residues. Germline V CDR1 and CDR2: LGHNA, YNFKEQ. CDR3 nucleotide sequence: TGTGCCAGCAGCCAAGACCCTACAGGGGGGGCTTCCTACGAGCAGTACTTC. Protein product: CASSQDPTGGASYEQYF.

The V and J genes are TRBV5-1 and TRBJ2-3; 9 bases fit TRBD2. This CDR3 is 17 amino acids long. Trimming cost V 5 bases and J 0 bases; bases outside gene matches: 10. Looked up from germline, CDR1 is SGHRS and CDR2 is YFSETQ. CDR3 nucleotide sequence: TGCGCCAGCAGGGGGCTAGCGGGAATGACTAGCACAGATACGCAGTATTTT. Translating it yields CASRGLAGMTSTDTQYF.

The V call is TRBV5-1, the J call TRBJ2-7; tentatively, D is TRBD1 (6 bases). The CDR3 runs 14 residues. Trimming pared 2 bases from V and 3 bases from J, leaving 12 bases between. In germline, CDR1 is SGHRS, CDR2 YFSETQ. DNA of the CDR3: TGCGCCAGCAGCTTCACTGCAGGGGACTACGAGCAGTACTTC. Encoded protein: CASSFTAGDYEQYF.